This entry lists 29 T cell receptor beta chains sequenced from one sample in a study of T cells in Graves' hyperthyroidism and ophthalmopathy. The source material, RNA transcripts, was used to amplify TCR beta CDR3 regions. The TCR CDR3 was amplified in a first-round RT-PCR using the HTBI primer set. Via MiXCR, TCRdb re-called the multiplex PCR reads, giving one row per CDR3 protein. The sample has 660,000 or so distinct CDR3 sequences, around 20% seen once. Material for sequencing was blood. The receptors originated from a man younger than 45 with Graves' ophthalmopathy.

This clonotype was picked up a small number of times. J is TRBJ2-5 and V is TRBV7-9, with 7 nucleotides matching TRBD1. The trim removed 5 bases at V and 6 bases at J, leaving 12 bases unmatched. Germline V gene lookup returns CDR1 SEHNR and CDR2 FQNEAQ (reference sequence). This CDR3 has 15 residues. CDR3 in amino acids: CASSRSEGAGKTQYF. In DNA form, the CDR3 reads TGTGCCAGCAGCCGATCCGAGGGGGCAGGGAAGACCCAGTACTTC.

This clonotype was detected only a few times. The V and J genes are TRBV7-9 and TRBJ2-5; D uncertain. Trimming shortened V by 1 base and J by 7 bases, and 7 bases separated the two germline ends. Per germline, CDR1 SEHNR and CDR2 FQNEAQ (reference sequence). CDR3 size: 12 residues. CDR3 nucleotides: TGTGCCAGCAGCTTAGGTCCGGGGACCCAGTACTTC. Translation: CASSLGPGTQYF.

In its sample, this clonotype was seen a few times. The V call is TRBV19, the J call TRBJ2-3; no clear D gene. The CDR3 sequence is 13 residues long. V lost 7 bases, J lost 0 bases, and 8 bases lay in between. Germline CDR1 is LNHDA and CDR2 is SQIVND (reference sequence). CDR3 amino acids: CASKRVSTDTQYF. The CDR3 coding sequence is TGTGCCAGTAAAAGGGTTAGCACAGATACGCAGTATTTT.

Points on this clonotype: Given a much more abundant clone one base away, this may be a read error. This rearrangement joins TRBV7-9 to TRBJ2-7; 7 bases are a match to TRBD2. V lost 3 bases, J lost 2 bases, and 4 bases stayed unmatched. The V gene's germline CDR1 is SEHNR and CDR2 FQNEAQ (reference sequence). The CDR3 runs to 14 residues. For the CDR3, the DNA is TGTGCCAGCAGCTTGAGTAGCGGGCCCTACGAGCAGTACTTC. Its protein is CASSLSSGPYEQYF.

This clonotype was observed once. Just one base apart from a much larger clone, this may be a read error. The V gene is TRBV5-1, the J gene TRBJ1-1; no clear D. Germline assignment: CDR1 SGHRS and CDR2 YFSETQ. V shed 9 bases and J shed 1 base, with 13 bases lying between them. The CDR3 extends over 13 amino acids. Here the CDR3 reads CATAATWNTEAFF. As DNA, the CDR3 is TGCGCCACCGCAGCTACCTGGAACACTGAAGCTTTCTTT.

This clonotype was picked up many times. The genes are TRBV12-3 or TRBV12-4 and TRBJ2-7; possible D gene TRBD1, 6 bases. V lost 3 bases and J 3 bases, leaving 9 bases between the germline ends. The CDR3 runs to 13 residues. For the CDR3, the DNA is TGTGCCAGCAGTTTCCAGGGGCGCTACGAGCAGTACTTC. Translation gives CASSFQGRYEQYF.

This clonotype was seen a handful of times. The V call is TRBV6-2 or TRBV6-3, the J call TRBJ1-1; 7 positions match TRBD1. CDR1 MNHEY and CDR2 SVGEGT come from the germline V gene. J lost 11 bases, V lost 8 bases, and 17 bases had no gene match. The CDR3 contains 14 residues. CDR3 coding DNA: TGTGCCAGCCGGGATACAGCAGGGGGTGTATCGGCTTTCTTT. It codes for CASRDTAGGVSAFF.

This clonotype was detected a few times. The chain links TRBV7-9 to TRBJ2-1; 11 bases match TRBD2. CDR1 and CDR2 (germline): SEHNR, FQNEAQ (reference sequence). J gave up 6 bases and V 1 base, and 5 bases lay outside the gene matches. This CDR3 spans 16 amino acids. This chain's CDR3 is CASSLVTSGSSNEQFF. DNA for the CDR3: TGTGCCAGCAGCTTAGTAACTAGCGGGAGTAGCAATGAGCAGTTCTTC.

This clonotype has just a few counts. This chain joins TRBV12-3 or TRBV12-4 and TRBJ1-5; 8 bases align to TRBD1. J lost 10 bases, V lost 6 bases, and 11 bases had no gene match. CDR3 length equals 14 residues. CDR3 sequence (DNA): TGTGCCAGCAGACTAGGACAGGGCCTGAGTCCCCAGCATTTT. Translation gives CASRLGQGLSPQHF.

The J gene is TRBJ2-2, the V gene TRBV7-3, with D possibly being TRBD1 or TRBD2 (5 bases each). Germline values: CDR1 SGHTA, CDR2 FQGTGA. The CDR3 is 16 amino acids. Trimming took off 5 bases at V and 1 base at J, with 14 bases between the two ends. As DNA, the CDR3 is TGTGCCAGCAGCCCCACTGGGGGAAAGAACACCGGGGAGCTGTTTTTT. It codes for CASSPTGGKNTGELFF.

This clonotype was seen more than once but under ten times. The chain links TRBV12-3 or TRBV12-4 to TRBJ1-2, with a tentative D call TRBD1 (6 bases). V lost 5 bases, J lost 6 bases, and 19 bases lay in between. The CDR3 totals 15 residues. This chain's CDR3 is CASSPQGRGANGYTF. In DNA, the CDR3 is TGTGCCAGCAGTCCCCAAGGAAGGGGGGCGAATGGCTACACCTTC.

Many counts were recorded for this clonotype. As DNA, the CDR3 is TGCGCCAGCAGCTCTGCAGGTAACAATGAGCAGTTCTTC. Protein sequence: CASSSAGNNEQFF. J is TRBJ2-1 and V is TRBV5-1; D not resolved. Germline assignment: CDR1 SGHRS and CDR2 YFSETQ. This CDR3 is built from 13 residues. V dropped 3 bases and J dropped 5 bases, with 9 bases sitting between them.

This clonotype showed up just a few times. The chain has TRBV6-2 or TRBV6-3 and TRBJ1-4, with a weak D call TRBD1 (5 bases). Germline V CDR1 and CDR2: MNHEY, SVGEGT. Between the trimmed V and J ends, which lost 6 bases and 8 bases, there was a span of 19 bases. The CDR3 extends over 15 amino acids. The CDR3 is CASSPVDARGEKLFF. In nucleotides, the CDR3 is TGTGCCAGCAGCCCGGTGGACGCGAGGGGCGAAAAACTGTTTTTT.

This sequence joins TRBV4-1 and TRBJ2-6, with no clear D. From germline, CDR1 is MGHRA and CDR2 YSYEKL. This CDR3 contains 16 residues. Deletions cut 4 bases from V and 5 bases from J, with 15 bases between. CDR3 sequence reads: CASSREQIPRANVLTF. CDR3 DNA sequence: TGCGCCAGCAGCCGAGAACAGATCCCCCGGGCCAACGTCCTGACTTTC.

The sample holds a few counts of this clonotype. In DNA form, the CDR3 reads TGCGCCAGCAGTGAAGTGGTTCCTGGAAACACCATATATTTT. Its protein is CASSEVVPGNTIYF. The chain carries TRBV10-2 and TRBJ1-3; D uncertain. The ends were cut back, 3 bases at V and 2 bases at J, with 8 bases in the middle. Germline V gene sequence: CDR1 WSHSY, CDR2 SAAADI. The length of the CDR3 is 14 residues.

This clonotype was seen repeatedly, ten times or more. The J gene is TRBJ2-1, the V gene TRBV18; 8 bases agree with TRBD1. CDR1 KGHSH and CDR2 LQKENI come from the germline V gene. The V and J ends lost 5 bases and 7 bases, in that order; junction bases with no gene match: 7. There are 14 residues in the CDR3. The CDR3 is CASSSSGQGNEQFF. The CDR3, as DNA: TGTGCCAGCTCATCCTCCGGACAGGGTAATGAGCAGTTCTTC.

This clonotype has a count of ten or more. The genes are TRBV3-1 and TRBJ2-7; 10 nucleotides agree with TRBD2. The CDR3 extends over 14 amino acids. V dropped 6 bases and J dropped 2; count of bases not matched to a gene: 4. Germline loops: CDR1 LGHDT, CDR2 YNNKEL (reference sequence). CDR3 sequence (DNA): TGTGCCAGCAGTCCCGGGACTAGCGCCTACGAGCAGTACTTC. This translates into CASSPGTSAYEQYF.

The CDR3 protein is CASSPYEAARTTNEKLFF. The CDR3 DNA reads TGTGCCAGCTCACCATATGAGGCCGCCAGGACAACTAATGAAAAACTGTTTTTT. The chain links TRBV18 to TRBJ1-4; D is ambiguous. The CDR3 totals 18 residues. The germline V and J ends were trimmed by 2 bases and 0 bases, with 16 bases remaining between them. Germline CDR1 reads KGHSH; CDR2 reads LQKENI.

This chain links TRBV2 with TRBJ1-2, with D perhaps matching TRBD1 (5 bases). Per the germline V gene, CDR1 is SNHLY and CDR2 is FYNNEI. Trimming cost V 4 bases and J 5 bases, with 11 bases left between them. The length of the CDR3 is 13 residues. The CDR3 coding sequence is TGTGCCAGCAGTGGGGACGGGGTTTATGGCTACACCTTC. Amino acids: CASSGDGVYGYTF. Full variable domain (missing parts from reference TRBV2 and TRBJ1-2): EPEVTQTPSHQVTQMGQEVILRCVPISNHLYFYWYRQILGQKVEFLVSFYNNEISEKSEIFDDQFSVERPDGSNFTLKIRSTKLEDSAMYFCASSGDGVYGYTFGSGTRLTVV.

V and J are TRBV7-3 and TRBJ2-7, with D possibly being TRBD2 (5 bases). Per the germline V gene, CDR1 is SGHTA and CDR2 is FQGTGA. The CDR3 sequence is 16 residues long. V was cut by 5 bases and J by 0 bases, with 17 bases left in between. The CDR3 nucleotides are TGTGCCAGCAGCCGTAAGCGGATTCAACTCTCCTACGAGCAGTACTTC. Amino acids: CASSRKRIQLSYEQYF.

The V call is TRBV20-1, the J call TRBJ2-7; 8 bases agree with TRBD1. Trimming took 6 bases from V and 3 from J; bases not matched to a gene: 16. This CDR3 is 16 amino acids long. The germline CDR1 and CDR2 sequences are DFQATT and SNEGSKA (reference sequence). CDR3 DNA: TGCAGTGCCTTGCTCCGCAGGGGGCCAACAGGCTACGAGCAGTACTTC. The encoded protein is CSALLRRGPTGYEQYF.

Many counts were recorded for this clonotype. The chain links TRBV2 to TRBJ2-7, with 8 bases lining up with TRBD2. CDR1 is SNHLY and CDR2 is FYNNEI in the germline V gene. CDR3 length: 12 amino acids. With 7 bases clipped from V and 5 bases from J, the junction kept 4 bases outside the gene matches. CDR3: CASIREGHEQYF. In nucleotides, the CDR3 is TGTGCCAGCATACGGGAGGGCCACGAGCAGTACTTC.

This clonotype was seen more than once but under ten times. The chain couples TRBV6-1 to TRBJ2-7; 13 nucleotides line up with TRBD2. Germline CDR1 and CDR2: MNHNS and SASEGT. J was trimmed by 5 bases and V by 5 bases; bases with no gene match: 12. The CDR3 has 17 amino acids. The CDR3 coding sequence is TGTGCCAGCAGTTCCCGGACTAGCGGGAGTAATCTCCACGAGCAGTACTTC. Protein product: CASSSRTSGSNLHEQYF.

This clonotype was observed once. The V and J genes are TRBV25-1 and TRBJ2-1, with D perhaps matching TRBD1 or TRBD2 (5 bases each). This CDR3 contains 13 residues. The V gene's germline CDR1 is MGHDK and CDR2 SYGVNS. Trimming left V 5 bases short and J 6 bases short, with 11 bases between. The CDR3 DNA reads TGTGCCAGCAGTCAGGGACCGACCAATGAGCAGTTCTTC. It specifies CASSQGPTNEQFF.

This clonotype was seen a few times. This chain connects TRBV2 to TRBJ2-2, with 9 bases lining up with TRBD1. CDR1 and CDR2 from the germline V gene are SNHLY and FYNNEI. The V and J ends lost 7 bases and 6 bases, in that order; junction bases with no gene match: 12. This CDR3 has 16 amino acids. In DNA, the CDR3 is TGTGCCAGCACCGAGGCCGGGACAGGGTCTTCCGGGGAGCTGTTTTTT. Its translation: CASTEAGTGSSGELFF.

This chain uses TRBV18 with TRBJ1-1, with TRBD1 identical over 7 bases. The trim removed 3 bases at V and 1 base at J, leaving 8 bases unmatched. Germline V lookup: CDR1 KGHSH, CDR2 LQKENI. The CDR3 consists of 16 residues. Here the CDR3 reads CASSPRNWDRNTEAFF. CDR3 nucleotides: TGTGCCAGCTCACCTAGGAATTGGGACAGGAACACTGAAGCTTTCTTT.

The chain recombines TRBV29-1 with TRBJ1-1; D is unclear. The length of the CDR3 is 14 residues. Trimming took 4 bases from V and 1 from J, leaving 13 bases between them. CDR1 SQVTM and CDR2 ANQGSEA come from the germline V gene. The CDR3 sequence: CSVGPVGPNTEAFF. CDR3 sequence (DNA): TGCAGCGTTGGCCCCGTAGGGCCGAACACTGAAGCTTTCTTT.

The CDR3 loop reads CATSVSPVGLAKNIQYF. The CDR3 nucleotides are TGTGCCACCAGTGTCTCGCCAGTGGGACTAGCCAAAAACATTCAGTACTTC. The chain couples TRBV24-1 to TRBJ2-4; tentatively, D is TRBD2 (6 bases). V was clipped by 5 bases and J by 0 bases, with 16 bases between them. Germline V gene data show CDR1 as KGHDR and CDR2 as SFDVKD. This CDR3 contains 17 residues.

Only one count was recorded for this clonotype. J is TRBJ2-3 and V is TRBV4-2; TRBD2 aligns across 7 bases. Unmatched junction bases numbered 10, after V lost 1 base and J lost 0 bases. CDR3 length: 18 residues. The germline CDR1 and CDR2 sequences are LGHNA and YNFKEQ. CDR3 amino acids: CASSQGGGAGASTDTQYF. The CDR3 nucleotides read TGTGCCAGCAGCCAAGGGGGTGGCGCGGGAGCTAGCACAGATACGCAGTATTTT.